Listed here are 25 T cell receptor beta chains from one sample, sequenced in a study of breast tumors, draining lymph nodes, adjacent tissues. TCRdb re-called the multiplex PCR reads through MiXCR, storing one row per CDR3 protein. The sample holds 13,000 or so distinct CDR3 sequences, about 50% seen once. The source material was tumor-adjacent breast tissue. The source of these receptors is a female donor with breast cancer. Some clones in this sample may be carry-over from other donors' samples.

This clonotype was seen repeatedly, ten times or more. The chain recombines TRBV6-1 with TRBJ2-3; D is possibly TRBD1 or TRBD2 (6 bases each). This CDR3 spans 14 amino acids. V was shortened by 6 bases and J by 0 bases, with 10 bases between the two germline ends. Germline CDR1 MNHNS, CDR2 SASEGT. The chain's CDR3 is CASSRGPSTDTQYF. In DNA form, the CDR3 reads TGTGCCAGCAGCCGGGGGCCTAGCACAGATACGCAGTATTTT.

Within the sample, this clonotype is medium-sized. CDR3 sequence (DNA): TGTGCCAGCAGCTCGGGACTAGCGGGAGGCGGAACCGGGGAGCTGTTTTTT. Translating it yields CASSSGLAGGGTGELFF. The chain recombines TRBV7-6 with TRBJ2-2; 15 bases align to TRBD2. The CDR3 loop spans 17 amino acids. The V and J ends lost 4 bases and 5 bases, in that order; junction bases with no gene match: 5. Germline V gene sequence: CDR1 SGHVS, CDR2 FNYEAQ.

CDR3 nucleotides: TGTGCCAGCAGTTCGCCCCCGGGTAGCGTTGGTGGCTACACCTTC. Translating gives CASSSPPGSVGGYTF. The chain couples TRBV6-5 to TRBJ1-2; D is unclear. Germline V gives CDR1 MNHEY, CDR2 SVGAGI. Trimming removed 4 bases at V and 7 bases at J, with 19 bases between. This CDR3 contains 15 residues.

The V call is TRBV6-5, the J call TRBJ2-7; either TRBD1 or TRBD2 may supply D (6 bases each). Germline values: CDR1 MNHEY, CDR2 SVGAGI. This CDR3 spans 15 amino acids. V was pared by 2 bases and J by 4 bases, with 15 bases between. CDR3 sequence (DNA): TGTGCCAGCAGTTACCAAGGGGGGCGCGCGTACGAGCAGTACTTC. It yields the protein CASSYQGGRAYEQYF.

V and J are TRBV4-1 and TRBJ2-2; TRBD1 agrees at 10 bases. V lost 1 base, J lost 5 bases, and 10 bases stayed unmatched. This CDR3 contains 18 residues. The germline V gene encodes CDR1 MGHRA and CDR2 YSYEKL. This CDR3 reads CASSQVPFGTGETGELFF. CDR3 nucleotide sequence: TGCGCCAGCAGCCAAGTTCCATTCGGGACAGGGGAGACCGGGGAGCTGTTTTTT.

This clonotype was picked up many times. Being one base from a much bigger clone, this may be a read error. The chain has TRBV12-3 or TRBV12-4 and TRBJ2-1; TRBD1 matches at 10 bases. The CDR3 contains 11 residues. The ends lost 6 bases at V and 16 bases at J; junction bases unmatched: 6. Here the CDR3 reads CASSHGQGGFF. The CDR3 nucleotides read TGTGCCAGCAGCCACGGACAGGGGGGTTTCTTC.

This clonotype was detected ten times or more. At one end, the junction sequence differs from germline, possibly due to a read error. The genes are TRBV6-6 and TRBJ2-1; D gene ambiguous. The CDR3 has 16 amino acids. Germline V gene lookup returns CDR1 MNHNY and CDR2 SVGAGI (reference sequence). CDR3 region: CASSHSPPGTYNEQFF. The CDR3 DNA sequence: TGTGCCAGCAGTCACTCACCGCCGGGCACTTACAATGAGCAGTTCTTC.

The chain couples TRBV24-1 to TRBJ2-7, with D hard to call. The end of the DNA fits TRBJ2-1 better, so the J call may be wrong. Germline V CDR1 and CDR2: KGHDR, SFDVKD. The CDR3 covers 12 residues. CDR3 sequence reads: CATSDPGYDQFF. In DNA form, the CDR3 reads TGTGCCACCAGTGACCCCGGCTACGACCAGTTCTTC.

This chain uses TRBV5-1 with TRBJ2-1, with TRBD1 identical over 8 bases. The ends lost 1 base at V and 5 bases at J; junction bases unmatched: 5. Germline CDR1 and CDR2: SGHRS and YFSETQ. The CDR3 has 15 residues. The CDR3 coding sequence is TGCGCCAGCAGCTTGTCAGGGGGCGCCCACAATGAGCAGTTCTTC. This gives the protein CASSLSGGAHNEQFF.

The chain recombines TRBV15 with TRBJ1-5, with D unresolved. From germline, CDR1 is LNHNV and CDR2 YYDKDF (reference sequence). The CDR3 totals 16 residues. Trimming shortened V by 1 base and J by 1 base, and 11 bases separated the two germline ends. The CDR3 nucleotides read TGTGCCACCAGCAGAGGAGGGTGGGGAAGCAATCAGCCCCAGCATTTT. The encoded protein is CATSRGGWGSNQPQHF.

This chain joins TRBV5-5 and TRBJ2-1; 12 nucleotides match TRBD2. Trimming took 3 bases from V and 5 from J; bases not matched to a gene: 3. The CDR3 has 15 residues. Germline V gene sequence: CDR1 SGHKS, CDR2 YYEKEE (reference sequence). The CDR3 loop reads CASSSRTSGNNEQFF. The CDR3, as DNA: TGTGCCAGCAGCTCAAGGACTAGCGGGAACAATGAGCAGTTCTTC. The entire variable domain, with the rest obtained from reference TRBV5-5 and TRBJ2-1, is as follows: DAGVTQSPTHLIKTRGQQVTLRCSPISGHKSVSWYQQVLGQGPQFIFQYYEKEERGRGNFPDRFSARQFPNYSSELNVNALLLGDSALYLCASSSRTSGNNEQFFGPGTRLTVL.

The rearrangement uses TRBV5-5 and TRBJ2-1; no clear D. The CDR3 runs to 12 residues. Trimming cost V 1 base and J 2 bases, with 1 base left between them. The germline V gene has CDR1 SGHKS and CDR2 YYEKEE (reference sequence). The CDR3 loop is CASSLPYNEQFF. CDR3 bases: TGTGCCAGCAGCTTGCCCTACAATGAGCAGTTCTTC.

This clonotype was detected many times. CDR3 nucleotides: TGTGCCACCAGTGAGGGGAACTATGGCTACACCTTC. Its protein product is CATSEGNYGYTF. V and J are TRBV24-1 and TRBJ1-2; no firm D call. The CDR3 runs 12 residues. Germline V gene sequence: CDR1 KGHDR, CDR2 SFDVKD. The germline V and J ends were trimmed by 4 bases and 2 bases, with 4 bases remaining between them.

Concerning this clonotype itself: The CDR3 does not end in the conserved phenylalanine or tryptophan, so this is likely a read error. The DNA is left out, because the CDR3 cannot be placed on it with certainty; the CDR3 is given as TCRdb lists it. The chain joins TRBV7-9 to TRBJ2-2. The CDR3 is 15 amino acids long, termini counted. The germline V gene has CDR1 SEHNR and CDR2 FQNEAQ (reference sequence). The CDR3 spells CASSLAGSNTGELMS.

The CDR3 bases are TGTGCCAGTCATTTTAACTCTGGAAACACCATATATTTT. Protein product: CASHFNSGNTIYF. J is TRBJ1-3 and V is TRBV7-9; D unclear. The CDR3 consists of 13 residues. The V gene's germline CDR1 is SEHNR and CDR2 FQNEAQ (reference sequence). Trimming stripped 9 bases from V and 0 bases from J, with 9 bases between.

This clonotype was seen many times. A much larger clone lies a single base off, so this may be a read error. V and J are TRBV12-5 and TRBJ1-5; unclear D gene. The V end was cut by 3 bases, the J end by 6 bases, with 15 bases between. CDR3 length: 15 amino acids. In germline, CDR1 is LGHNT, CDR2 FRNRAP. In nucleotides, the CDR3 is TGTGCTAGTGGTTTCGTATTCCAAACGGGTCAGCCCCAGCATTTT. Translated: CASGFVFQTGQPQHF.

This chain joins TRBV29-1 and TRBJ2-7; 10 positions match TRBD2. Germline V gene sequence: CDR1 SQVTM, CDR2 ANQGSEA. CDR3 length: 19 residues. J lost 0 bases, V lost 2 bases, and 16 bases had no gene match. The CDR3 nucleotides read TGCAGCGTTGAAAAGGGTGCTAGCGGGAGTGCGCCTCCCTCCTACGAGCAGTACTTC. It yields the protein CSVEKGASGSAPPSYEQYF.

This clonotype is a singleton in its sample. J is TRBJ2-2 and V is TRBV7-9; D remains unclear. This CDR3 has 17 residues. Trimming pared 4 bases from V and 3 bases from J, leaving 18 bases between. Germline values: CDR1 SEHNR, CDR2 FQNEAQ (reference sequence). The CDR3 DNA follows: TGTGCCAGCAGCTCCTCGCCCAGAGGCTCGGACACCGGGGAGCTGTTTTTT. This encodes CASSSSPRGSDTGELFF. Full variable domain (remainder filled in from reference TRBV7-9 and TRBJ2-2): DTGVSQNPRHKITKRGQNVTFRCDPISEHNRLYWYRQTLGQGPEFLTYFQNEAQLEKSRLLSDRFSAERPKGSFSTLEIQRTEQGDSAMYLCASSSSPRGSDTGELFFGEGSRLTVL.

Regarding this clonotype: One end of the junction does not line up with germline, which may come from a read error. V and J are TRBV20-1 and TRBJ2-7; TRBD2 is a possible D gene (7 bases). The length of the CDR3 is 22 residues. Germline V gene data show CDR1 as DFQATT and CDR2 as SNEGSKA (reference sequence). CDR3 protein: CSARGGSNTGEGQGSRTYEQYF. DNA of the CDR3: TGCAGCGCTAGGGGGGGATCGAACACCGGGGAGGGCCAAGGCAGTCGAACCTACGAGCAGTACTTC.

This clonotype occurred many times. The rearrangement links TRBV9 to TRBJ2-3; TRBD1 or TRBD2 may be the D gene (6 bases each). V shed 7 bases and J shed 4 bases, with 16 bases lying between them. The CDR3 loop spans 14 amino acids. The germline CDR1 and CDR2 sequences are SGDLS and YYNGEE. DNA of the CDR3: TGTGCCAGCGGTAGGGGGGCTGGCTCAGATACGCAGTATTTT. This encodes CASGRGAGSDTQYF.

V and J are TRBV7-9 and TRBJ2-7; a weak D match, TRBD1 (6 bases). Germline V gene lookup returns CDR1 SEHNR and CDR2 FQNEAQ (reference sequence). Trimming removed 5 bases at V and 2 bases at J, with 10 bases between. The CDR3 runs 13 residues. The CDR3 DNA reads as TGTGCCAGCAGCCGGACAGAGACCTACGAGCAGTACTTC. Amino acids: CASSRTETYEQYF.

The genes are TRBV20-1 and TRBJ2-7, with D possibly TRBD1 on 6 matching bases. V was shortened by 0 bases and J by 2 bases, with 14 bases between the two germline ends. CDR3 length equals 15 residues. CDR1 is DFQATT and CDR2 is SNEGSKA in the germline V gene (reference sequence). CDR3 nucleotide sequence: TGCAGTGCTAGAGATTTTAGGACAGAGACCTACGAGCAGTACTTC. Translation gives CSARDFRTETYEQYF.

The chain uses TRBV19 and TRBJ1-2; 9 nucleotides line up with TRBD1. CDR1 LNHDA and CDR2 SQIVND come from the germline V gene (reference sequence). The CDR3 spans 15 residues. V lost 6 bases, J lost 6 bases, and 11 bases stayed unmatched. The chain's CDR3 is CASRETGGYQHGYTF. CDR3 coding DNA: TGTGCCAGTAGAGAGACAGGGGGTTATCAGCATGGCTACACCTTC.

The chain combines TRBV28 with TRBJ2-7; 7 nucleotides line up with TRBD1. V was pared by 5 bases and J by 0 bases, with 4 bases of the junction left unmatched. CDR1 is MDHEN and CDR2 is SYDVKM in the germline V gene. CDR3 length: 14 amino acids. CDR3 in amino acids: CASSTGTVSYEQYF. In DNA form, the CDR3 reads TGTGCCAGCAGTACCGGGACAGTCTCCTACGAGCAGTACTTC.

As concerns this clonotype: This could be a read error, since a much larger clone is one nucleotide away. The rearrangement uses TRBV7-6 and TRBJ2-5; 7 nucleotides agree with TRBD1. Germline V gene lookup returns CDR1 SGHVS and CDR2 FNYEAQ. The CDR3 extends over 15 amino acids. This CDR3 is CASSLEGTAQETRYF. The CDR3 DNA sequence: TGTGCCAGCAGCTTAGAGGGGACAGCACAAGAGACCCGGTACTTC.